This T cell receptor beta chain was found in a study of identical twins. Losses at the gene ends were 5 bases for V and 0 bases for J; bases not matched to a gene: 17. The CDR3 runs 20 residues. TCRdb processed the 5' RACE reads anew with MiXCR; each CDR3 protein has one entry. The sample has 250,000 to 300,000 distinct CDR3 sequences, about 8.3% seen once. This clonotype was seen more than once but under ten times. The antigen remains undetermined. Study-wide findings and caveats: Clonotypes of the beta chain that were abundant in cord blood carried fewer insertions (memory repertoires showed none). Zero-insertion analyses might be partly confounded by invariant T cells like MAIT and iNKT. Alpha sequences out of frame and shared by twins had excess low generation probability.

This sample also appeared in a second study, on yellow fever vaccine responses in identical twins. From that study: Reportedly, the response of twins' T cells to the vaccine seemed partly convergent, partly personalized.

The TCR comes from a woman in her late teens or twenties in good health. What was sequenced was CD8+ T cells sorted from blood. The genes are TRBV12-3 or TRBV12-4 and TRBJ2-3; 10 bases fit TRBD1. Here the CDR3 reads CASSPEKTGGSRMSTDTQYF. In nucleotides, the CDR3 is TGTGCCAGCAGTCCGGAAAAGACAGGGGGCTCACGTATGAGCACAGATACGCAGTATTTT.